Listed below are T cell receptor beta chains from one sample, sequenced in a study of T cell responses to AZD1222 COVID-19 vaccine. Clones were sequenced by immunoSEQ multiplex PCR, and TCRdb holds only the in-frame ones, with some missing. The sample has 150,000 to 160,000 clones, 75% to 95% seen once. Specimen: peripheral blood, collected on day 0 of AZD1222 vaccination. The receptors stem from an adult in good health. Each CDR3 is given with its conserved first and last residue.

j_call	cdr3_length	v_call	cdr3_aa
TRBJ1-1	12	TRBV5-8	CASSSYETEAFF
TRBJ2-3	11	TRBV6-2/TRBV6-3	CASSYPNTQYF
TRBJ2-7	13	TRBV4-3	CASSQDGSSEQYF
TRBJ1-2	16	TRBV27	CASSPYRDSIFRGYTF
TRBJ2-7	15	TRBV28	CASRNSGSGGYEQYF
TRBJ2-7	15	TRBV18	CASSPSGTGSYEQYF
TRBJ2-7	15	TRBV10-3	CAISSGISRGYEQYF
TRBJ2-3	16	TRBV19	CASSWAGHLSTDTQYF
TRBJ1-1	12	TRBV2	CASSTGGTEAFF
TRBJ2-3	23	TRBV11-2	CASSLTPLFPPPAEGIVTDTQYF
TRBJ2-4	16	TRBV29-1	CSVVPSRGYAKNIQYF
TRBJ1-1	15	TRBV7-9	CASSQYRDRGTEAFF
TRBJ2-5	13	TRBV12-3/TRBV12-4	CASSWGIQETQYF
TRBJ1-1	13	TRBV19	CASSIQGPTEAFF
TRBJ2-7	15	TRBV4-3	CASSQEEAASYEQYF
TRBJ1-5	14	TRBV15	CATSRVWGSQPQHF
TRBJ2-1	12	TRBV11-1	CASSLGGNPLFF
TRBJ1-1	16	TRBV18	CASSPYRGRVNTEAFF
TRBJ2-7	17	TRBV6-2/TRBV6-3	CASSYLKGQFLPYEQYF
TRBJ2-7	12	TRBV6-2/TRBV6-3	CASSYRVGEQYF
TRBJ1-1	13	TRBV6-1	CASSDTGDTEAFF
TRBJ1-6	13	TRBV27	CASSLSGVSPLHF
TRBJ2-7	13	TRBV5-1	CASSLPAGVRQYF
TRBJ2-1	15	TRBV5-1	CASSRTGQQYNEQFF
TRBJ2-3	17	TRBV4-1	CASSQIRTGGSTDTQYF
TRBJ2-1	16	TRBV5-1	CASSPGHLLGIYEQFF
TRBJ2-7	16	TRBV11-3	CASSPGLAGGYNEQYF
TRBJ2-2	14	TRBV19	CASSPGLVSGELFF
TRBJ2-5	14	TRBV5-1	CATSSGPYQETQYF
TRBJ2-4	15	TRBV6-2/TRBV6-3	CASSTGPGQKNIQYF
TRBJ1-4	17	TRBV11-2	CASSLVRGRDSADKLFF
TRBJ1-5	13	TRBV10-3	CAISKHRDQPQHF
TRBJ2-1	16	TRBV9	CASSAQGQGTYNEQFF
TRBJ2-7	14	TRBV19	CATASAAGLYEQYF
TRBJ1-4	15	TRBV11-2	CASSFQGWGNEKLFF
TRBJ2-1	15	TRBV4-3	CATGLLAGIYNEQFF
TRBJ2-7	15	TRBV11-2	CASTGLAGGLYEQYF
TRBJ2-2	19	TRBV10-3	CAISHPSLPGDYPTGELFF
TRBJ1-5	18	TRBV11-2	CASSLKADSVYSNQPQHF
TRBJ2-5	15	TRBV5-4	CASSSGTSGVRTQYF
TRBJ2-3	15	TRBV6-2/TRBV6-3	CASSKSLELTDTQYF
TRBJ2-1	15	TRBV10-3	CAISGSTARNNEQFF
TRBJ1-2	14	TRBV19	CASSLGQSAYGYTF
TRBJ2-7	15	TRBV28	CASSLILAGVYEQYF
TRBJ1-1	13	TRBV4-1	CASSWGPNTEAFF
TRBJ2-1	18	TRBV5-6	CASSPWTRREALYNEQFF
TRBJ2-7	13	TRBV12-3/TRBV12-4	CASSLDSANEQYF
TRBJ1-1	12	TRBV14	CASSPLNTEAFF
TRBJ2-2	16	TRBV27	CASSPGQGGGTGELFF